This T cell receptor (beta chain) derives from a study of early T cells in non-severe SARS-CoV-2 infection. TCRdb itself ran the 5' RACE reads through MiXCR, one entry per CDR3 protein. Seen here are some 66,000 distinct CDR3 sequences, roughly 10% observed once, and the top ten hold roughly 3%. This clonotype was seen a few times. This CDR3 has 14 amino acids. Per the germline V gene, CDR1 is SGHTS and CDR2 is YDEGEE. V dropped 3 bases and J dropped 6 bases, with 12 bases sitting between them. What was sequenced was whole blood. The TCR originated in an adult who was a healthcare worker with PCR-confirmed SARS-CoV-2 infection or an uninfected control (not recorded which). This rearrangement joins TRBV5-8 to TRBJ1-4; maybe TRBD1 (6 bases). CDR3 loop: CASSWGHVDEKLFF. CDR3 in DNA: TGTGCCAGCAGCTGGGGACACGTTGATGAAAAACTGTTTTTT.